Each of the 29 T cell receptor beta chains below was sequenced from the same sample in a study of CD8+CD57+ T cells in acquired aplastic anemia. It was genomic DNA that served as the template for profiling TCR beta VDJ and CDR3. TCRdb itself ran the reads through MiXCR, one entry per CDR3 protein. Of 200,000 to 250,000 distinct CDR3 sequences listed, around 32% were seen once; the top ten hold roughly 1.1%. The sample taken for sequencing was sorted CD4+, CD8+, or CD8+CD57+ T cells (not recorded which) from PBMCs. The receptors stem from a human donor in good health, serving as a control.

The chain couples TRBV19 to TRBJ2-5, with D possibly matching TRBD1 (6 bases). V lost 5 bases to trimming and J lost 6 bases, with 10 bases between them. This CDR3 is 12 amino acids long. Germline values: CDR1 LNHDA, CDR2 SQIVND (reference sequence). The CDR3 DNA reads TGTGCCAGTAGTCAACAGGGAAAGACCCAGTACTTC. It is translated as CASSQQGKTQYF.

The rearrangement links TRBV25-1 to TRBJ2-7; no clear D gene. The CDR3 loop spans 14 amino acids. The V end lost 5 bases, the J end lost 2 bases, and 13 bases lay between the germline ends. CDR1 and CDR2 (germline): MGHDK, SYGVNS. The CDR3 sequence is CASSPNIPPYEQYF. CDR3 in DNA: TGTGCCAGCAGTCCAAACATACCACCCTACGAGCAGTACTTC.

This chain uses TRBV2 with TRBJ2-1, with TRBD2 as a possible D gene (5 bases). The CDR3 has 14 amino acids. CDR1 is SNHLY and CDR2 is FYNNEI in the germline V gene. Trimming left V 7 bases short and J 0 bases short, with 10 bases between. In DNA form, the CDR3 reads TGTGCCAGCACACGGGGTTACTCCTACAATGAGCAGTTCTTC. Its protein is CASTRGYSYNEQFF.

At least ten counts were recorded for this clonotype. The gene calls are TRBV7-9 and TRBJ1-1, with D uncertain. The CDR3 extends over 17 amino acids. CDR1 and CDR2 (germline): SEHNR, FQNEAQ (reference sequence). Trimming removed 3 bases from V and 3 bases from J, with 20 bases in between. The CDR3 loop is CASSFSSGVLKDTEAFF. The CDR3, as DNA: TGTGCCAGCAGCTTTTCATCCGGCGTACTTAAAGACACTGAAGCTTTCTTT.

This clonotype occurred many times. The chain couples TRBV12-3 or TRBV12-4 to TRBJ1-3; D uncertain. V lost 6 bases and J lost 0, with 12 bases in between. The CDR3 is made up of 15 amino acids. The CDR3 reads CASSWTVASGNTIYF. The CDR3 DNA sequence: TGTGCCAGCAGCTGGACGGTGGCCTCTGGAAACACCATATATTTT.

This clonotype was detected many times. This chain connects TRBV9 to TRBJ1-1; unclear D gene. The CDR3 extends over 13 amino acids. V was clipped by 4 bases and J by 7 bases, with 14 bases between them. Germline V gives CDR1 SGDLS, CDR2 YYNGEE. The CDR3 sequence: CASSPYSTGEAFF. In nucleotides, the CDR3 is TGTGCCAGCAGCCCCTACTCGACGGGTGAAGCTTTCTTT.

This clonotype was seen ten or more times. This sequence joins TRBV2 and TRBJ1-2; D is perhaps TRBD1 (6 bases). V gave up 5 bases and J gave up 10 bases, with 23 bases separating them. This CDR3 is 15 amino acids long. Germline values: CDR1 SNHLY, CDR2 FYNNEI. CDR3 in amino acids: CASSSPISGEVTYTF. For the CDR3, the DNA is TGTGCCAGCAGTAGCCCTATATCAGGGGAGGTTACCTACACCTTC.

This chain links TRBV4-1 with TRBJ2-5, with 10 bases identical to TRBD2. J gave up 5 bases and V 4 bases, and 13 bases lay outside the gene matches. The CDR3 spans 17 residues. CDR1 and CDR2 from the germline V gene are MGHRA and YSYEKL. CDR3: CASSRLLTGTSDETQYF. In nucleotides, the CDR3 is TGCGCCAGCAGCCGATTACTAACCGGGACTAGCGACGAGACCCAGTACTTC.

V gene TRBV2 combines with J gene TRBJ1-5; D is ambiguous. This CDR3 is built from 15 residues. Germline CDR1 reads SNHLY; CDR2 reads FYNNEI. Trimming removed 6 bases at V and 7 bases at J, with 19 bases between. CDR3 amino acids: CASSQDYTVGQPQHF. The CDR3 DNA reads TGTGCCAGCAGCCAAGATTACACAGTAGGACAGCCCCAGCATTTT.

V is TRBV29-1 and J is TRBJ2-1; TRBD1 is a possible D gene (6 bases). This CDR3 region has 12 residues. V lost 5 bases and J 9 bases, leaving 14 bases between the germline ends. Germline CDR1 reads SQVTM; CDR2 reads ANQGSEA. CDR3 residues: CSVLGGVREQFF. CDR3 DNA sequence: TGCAGCGTTTTAGGGGGAGTACGTGAGCAGTTCTTC.

The rearrangement links TRBV10-1 to TRBJ2-7; the D is unclear. Germline V gene data show CDR1 as WNHNN and CDR2 as SYGVQD (reference sequence). The CDR3 extends over 9 amino acids. V was shortened by 11 bases and J by 2 bases, with 4 bases between the two germline ends. The CDR3 DNA reads TGCGCCGATGCCTACGAGCAGTACTTC. The encoded protein is CADAYEQYF.

The gene calls are TRBV18 and TRBJ2-7; 8 bases map to TRBD2. CDR1 KGHSH and CDR2 LQKENI come from the germline V gene. Germline trimming cut 6 bases from V and 3 bases from J; bases unmatched to any gene: 4. This CDR3 comprises 13 residues. CDR3 nucleotides: TGTGCCAGCTCCCAGACTAGCGACTACGAGCAGTACTTC. Translation gives CASSQTSDYEQYF.

This clonotype was recorded many times. This chain joins TRBV7-9 and TRBJ1-2; the match to TRBD1 covers 9 bases. The CDR3 contains 14 residues. Trimming at V came to 4 bases and at J to 3 bases, leaving 3 bases not matched to a gene. Germline CDR1 is SEHNR and CDR2 is FQNEAQ (reference sequence). CDR3 region: CASSSRQGDYGYTF. CDR3 bases: TGTGCCAGCAGCTCCCGACAGGGGGACTATGGCTACACCTTC.

This rearrangement joins TRBV15 to TRBJ1-2; 8 nucleotides match TRBD1. Per germline, CDR1 LNHNV and CDR2 YYDKDF (reference sequence). CDR3 length equals 14 residues. V trimming: 6 bases; J trimming: 0 bases; junction bases outside the gene matches: 3. As DNA, the CDR3 is TGTGCCACCAGTAGACAGGGGACTAACTATGGCTACACCTTC. Amino acids: CATSRQGTNYGYTF.

This clonotype has a count of ten or more. The rearrangement joins TRBV19 to TRBJ1-5, with 7 positions matching TRBD1. The CDR3 is 14 amino acids. Germline V gene data show CDR1 as LNHDA and CDR2 as SQIVND (reference sequence). Losses at the gene ends were 0 bases for V and 7 bases for J; bases not matched to a gene: 3. CDR3 DNA: TGTGCCAGTAGTATAGAACAGGGGAGGCAGCCCCAGCATTTT. As protein: CASSIEQGRQPQHF. Using reference TRBV19 and TRBJ1-5 for the parts outside the CDR3, the full variable domain is DGGITQSPKYLFRKEGQNVTLSCEQNLNHDAMYWYRQDPGQGLRLIYYSQIVNDFQKGDIAEGYSVSREKKESFPLTVTSAQKNPTAFYLCASSIEQGRQPQHFGDGTRLSIL.

CDR3: CASSERTSGSIHTDTQYF. DNA of the CDR3: TGTGCCAGCAGCGAGCGGACTAGCGGGAGTATTCACACAGATACGCAGTATTTT. The chain joins TRBV9 to TRBJ2-3, with TRBD2 identical over 13 bases. Germline V gene lookup returns CDR1 SGDLS and CDR2 YYNGEE. The CDR3 totals 18 residues. Trimming removed 3 bases from V and 2 bases from J; junction bases left unmatched: 9.

This clonotype has ten or more counts. The J gene is TRBJ1-1, the V gene TRBV7-2; D is possibly TRBD1 (6 bases). CDR3 size: 15 residues. V was cut by 2 bases and J by 1 base, with 11 bases left in between. Germline CDR1 reads SGHTA; CDR2 reads FQGNSA. CDR3 DNA sequence: TGTGCCAGCAGCTTATACGGGGGCGCGAACACTGAAGCTTTCTTT. This sequence encodes CASSLYGGANTEAFF. The full variable domain, completed using reference TRBV7-2 and TRBJ1-1, is GAGVSQSPSNKVTEKGKDVELRCDPISGHTALYWYRQSLGQGLEFLIYFQGNSAPDKSGLPSDRFSAERTGGSVSTLTIQRTQQEDSAVYLCASSLYGGANTEAFFGQGTRLTVV.

V is TRBV2 and J is TRBJ1-2; 10 bases are a match to TRBD1. Germline lookup yields CDR1 SNHLY and CDR2 FYNNEI. CDR3 length: 16 residues. Germline trimming cut 3 bases from V and 8 bases from J; bases unmatched to any gene: 12. The CDR3 nucleotides are TGTGCCAGCAGTGAGCTTCAAGCGGGACAGGGGAGCGGCTACACCTTC. This translates into CASSELQAGQGSGYTF.

This clonotype appeared many times. This chain uses TRBV2 with TRBJ1-1; 8 bases match TRBD1. Trimming took 6 bases from V and 0 from J; bases not matched to a gene: 3. Germline CDR1 SNHLY, CDR2 FYNNEI. This CDR3 region has 14 residues. The CDR3 nucleotides read TGTGCCAGCAGAACGACAGGGGTGAACACTGAAGCTTTCTTT. This sequence encodes CASRTTGVNTEAFF.

The rearrangement uses TRBV10-1 and TRBJ1-2; D might be TRBD1 (5 bases). The V gene's germline CDR1 is WNHNN and CDR2 SYGVQD (reference sequence). CDR3 size: 16 residues. V lost 4 bases, J lost 1 base, and 16 bases lay in between. CDR3 nucleotide sequence: TGCGCCAGCAGTGGGGGCTCGGGCAGATTTAACTATGGCTACACCTTC. It yields the protein CASSGGSGRFNYGYTF.

This clonotype was seen once. This chain connects TRBV2 to TRBJ2-5; D remains unclear. V lost 4 bases and J 5 bases, leaving 8 bases between the germline ends. Germline CDR1 is SNHLY and CDR2 is FYNNEI. This CDR3 is built from 12 residues. CDR3 DNA sequence: TGTGCCAGCAGTGCTGGCCATGAGACCCAGTACTTC. Translated, it gives CASSAGHETQYF. The full variable domain, completed using reference TRBV2 and TRBJ2-5, is EPEVTQTPSHQVTQMGQEVILRCVPISNHLYFYWYRQILGQKVEFLVSFYNNEISEKSEIFDDQFSVERPDGSNFTLKIRSTKLEDSAMYFCASSAGHETQYFGPGTRLLVL.

This clonotype was seen ten or more times. V gene TRBV11-2 combines with J gene TRBJ1-2; D not resolved. The ends were cut back, 2 bases at V and 8 bases at J, with 18 bases in the middle. CDR3 length equals 15 residues. Germline V CDR1 and CDR2: SGHAT, FQNNGV. The CDR3 here is CASSLRVTTRGGYTF. In DNA, the CDR3 is TGTGCCAGCAGCTTAAGAGTCACAACCCGGGGAGGCTACACCTTC.

This chain connects TRBV5-1 to TRBJ2-7; 14 nucleotides line up with TRBD2. CDR1 SGHRS and CDR2 YFSETQ come from the germline V gene. The length of the CDR3 is 17 residues. J gave up 3 bases and V 4 bases, and 9 bases lay outside the gene matches. The DNA of the CDR3 is TGCGCCAGCAGCCTGCGACTAGCGGGAGGGCCTCGCTACGAGCAGTACTTC. Translation gives CASSLRLAGGPRYEQYF. Together with reference TRBV5-1 and TRBJ2-7, the CDR3 gives the full variable domain: KAGVTQTPRYLIKTRGQQVTLSCSPISGHRSVSWYQQTPGQGLQFLFEYFSETQRNKGNFPGRFSGRQFSNSRSEMNVSTLELGDSALYLCASSLRLAGGPRYEQYFGPGTRLTVT.

The rearrangement links TRBV2 to TRBJ1-2; D not resolved. The V gene's germline CDR1 is SNHLY and CDR2 FYNNEI. With 9 bases removed from V and 8 bases from J, the gap between germline ends came to 7 bases. This CDR3 region has 9 residues. CDR3 sequence (DNA): TGTGCCAGTGGGCCCGGCTACACCTTC. Protein sequence: CASGPGYTF.

With respect to this clonotype: A much larger clone lies one base from this, so it may be a read error. The missing conserved phenylalanine or tryptophan at the end of this CDR3 makes a read error likely. The chain has TRBV5-4 and TRBJ2-7; D perhaps matches TRBD1 (6 bases). The length of the CDR3 is 14 residues. The ends were cut back, 5 bases at V and 2 bases at J, with 14 bases in the middle. Germline-derived CDR1 and CDR2 are SGHNT and YYREEE (reference sequence). CDR3 in DNA: TGTGCCAGCAGAATCCAGGGGCACACCTACGAGCAGTACCTC. Translation gives CASRIQGHTYEQYL.

There are many counts of this clonotype. The chain has TRBV9 and TRBJ2-3; TRBD2 matches 12 bases. The CDR3 spans 17 residues. J gave up 4 bases and V 0 bases, and 6 bases lay outside the gene matches. The V gene's germline CDR1 is SGDLS and CDR2 YYNGEE. The CDR3 loop is CASSVGASGGASDTQYF. The CDR3 coding sequence is TGTGCCAGCAGCGTAGGGGCTAGCGGGGGGGCTTCAGATACGCAGTATTTT.

The chain couples TRBV9 to TRBJ2-3; D is ambiguous. The germline V gene has CDR1 SGDLS and CDR2 YYNGEE. The V end was cut by 8 bases, the J end by 10 bases, with 8 bases between. The CDR3 length is 9 residues. The CDR3 nucleotides are TGTGCCAGGGTTGGAGCGCAGTATTTT. It codes for CARVGAQYF. The full variable domain, in which reference TRBV9 and TRBJ2-3 provide the parts outside the CDR3, is DSGVTQTPKHLITATGQRVTLRCSPRSGDLSVYWYQQSLDQGLQFLIQYYNGEERAKGNILERFSAQQFPDLHSELNLSSLELGDSALYFCARVGAQYFGPGTRLTVL.

This clonotype was seen a few times. V and J are TRBV20-1 and TRBJ1-6, with unresolved D. Germline V gives CDR1 DFQATT, CDR2 SNEGSKA (reference sequence). Trimming cost V 5 bases and J 14 bases, with 10 bases left between them. The CDR3 sequence is 10 residues long. CDR3 region: CSAVDRSLHF. CDR3 sequence (DNA): TGCAGTGCTGTTGACCGGTCCCTCCACTTT.

This clonotype was observed many times. The gene calls are TRBV11-3 and TRBJ2-7; possibly TRBD1 for D (6 bases). Germline V CDR1 and CDR2: SGHNT, YENEEA. The CDR3 contains 15 residues. V shed 0 bases and J shed 1 base, with 10 bases lying between them. In DNA form, the CDR3 reads TGTGCCAGCAGCTTAGACTGGACAGCATCCTACGAGCAGTACTTC. Translating it yields CASSLDWTASYEQYF. Drawing the rest from reference TRBV11-3 and TRBJ2-7, the complete variable domain is EAGVVQSPRYKIIEKKQPVAFWCNPISGHNTLYWYLQNLGQGPELLIRYENEEAVDDSQLPKDRFSAERLKGVDSTLKIQPAELGDSAVYLCASSLDWTASYEQYFGPGTRLTVT.